This T cell receptor beta chain was identified in a study of blood T cell repertoires in COVID-19. Original handling: Amplification from reference gene primers served as the basis for estimated nucleated cell counts. Clones were read by immunoSEQ multiplex PCR, and TCRdb kept only the in-frame ones, dropping some. V and J calls and clone size are copied from that table; D and trimming were computed from the DNA. The sample shows about 180,000 clones, 89% of them seen only once. This CDR3 is 15 amino acids long. The trim removed 5 bases at V and 7 bases at J, leaving 10 bases unmatched. From germline, CDR1 is SGHTA and CDR2 FQGNSA.

The sequenced sample consisted of PBMCs or T cells enriched from blood (not recorded which). The TCR comes from a woman aged 40 to 50 with acute COVID-19. V gene TRBV7-2 combines with J gene TRBJ2-1, with TRBD1 matching over 8 bases. CDR3 DNA: TGTGCCAGCAGCCCAGGGGGCGGGAACGGAAATGAGCAGTTCTTC. Translating gives CASSPGGGNGNEQFF.